This T cell receptor beta chain was identified during a study of cytomegalovirus exposure and HLA in healthy donors. Looking at the study overall: One earlier analysis, a look at approximately 180 million T cells, found roughly 110 million unique TCR beta sequences.

General study results and limits: The analysis excluded some indistinguishable V segments, including TRBV6-2 and TRBV6-3.

V was pared by 6 bases and J by 6 bases, with 9 bases of the junction left unmatched. Per the germline V gene, CDR1 is MNHNS and CDR2 is SASEGT. The CDR3 has 15 amino acids. The PCR contained 60 Vbeta and 13 Jbeta primers. Measured with immunoSEQ multiplex PCR; TCRdb has only the in-frame clones, and not every one. The sample lists approximately 150,000 clones, about 79% occurring once. Comment on this clone: Its matching antigen is unknown.

The receptor was derived from a woman younger than 45 in good health and CMV-seronegative. The chain carries TRBV6-1 and TRBJ2-1; TRBD2 matches at 9 bases. Material: PBMCs. The CDR3: CASRTGLARANEQFF. For the CDR3, the DNA is TGTGCCAGCAGGACTGGACTAGCGCGGGCCAATGAGCAGTTCTTC.